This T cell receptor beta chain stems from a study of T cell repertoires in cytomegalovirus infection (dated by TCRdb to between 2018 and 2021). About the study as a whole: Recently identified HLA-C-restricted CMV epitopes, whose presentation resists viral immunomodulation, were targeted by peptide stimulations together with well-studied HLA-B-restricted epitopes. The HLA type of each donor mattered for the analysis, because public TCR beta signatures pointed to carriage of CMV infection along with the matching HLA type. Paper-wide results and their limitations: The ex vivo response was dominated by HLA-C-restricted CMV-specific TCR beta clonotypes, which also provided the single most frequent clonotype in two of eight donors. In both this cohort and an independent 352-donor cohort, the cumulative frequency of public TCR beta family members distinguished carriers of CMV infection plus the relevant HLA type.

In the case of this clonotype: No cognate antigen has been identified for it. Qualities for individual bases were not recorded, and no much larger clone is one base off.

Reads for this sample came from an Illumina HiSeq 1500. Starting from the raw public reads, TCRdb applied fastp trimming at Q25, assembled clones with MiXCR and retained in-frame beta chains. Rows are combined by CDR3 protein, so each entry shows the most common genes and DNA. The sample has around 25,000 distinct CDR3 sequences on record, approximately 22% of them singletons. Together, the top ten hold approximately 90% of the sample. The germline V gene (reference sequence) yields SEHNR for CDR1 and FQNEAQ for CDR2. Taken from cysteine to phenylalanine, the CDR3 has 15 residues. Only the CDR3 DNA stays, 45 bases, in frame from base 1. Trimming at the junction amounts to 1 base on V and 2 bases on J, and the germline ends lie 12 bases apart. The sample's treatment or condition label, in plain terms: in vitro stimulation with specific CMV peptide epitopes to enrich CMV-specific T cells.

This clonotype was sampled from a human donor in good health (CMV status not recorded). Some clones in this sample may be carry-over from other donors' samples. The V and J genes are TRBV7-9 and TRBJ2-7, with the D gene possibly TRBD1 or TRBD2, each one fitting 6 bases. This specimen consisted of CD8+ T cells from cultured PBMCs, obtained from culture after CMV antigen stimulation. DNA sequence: TGTGCCAGCAGCTTAGACGGGGGCATTACCTACGAGCAGTACTTC. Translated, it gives CASSLDGGITYEQYF. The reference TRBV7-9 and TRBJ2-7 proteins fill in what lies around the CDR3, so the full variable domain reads DTGVSQNPRHKITKRGQNVTFRCDPISEHNRLYWYRQTLGQGPEFLTYFQNEAQLEKSRLLSDRFSAERPKGSFSTLEIQRTEQGDSAMYLCASSLDGGITYEQYFGPGTRLTVT.